This T cell receptor beta chain is drawn from a study of blood T cell repertoires in COVID-19. Study-level information: Material from acute and convalescent COVID-19 was sourced from the United States, Italy and Spain.

The CDR3 runs 14 residues. With 7 bases clipped from V and 3 bases from J, the junction kept 8 bases outside the gene matches. Germline V gene sequence: CDR1 MNHEY, CDR2 SMNVEV (reference sequence). Repertoires were generated with immunoSEQ multiplex PCR, while TCRdb's copy carries only in-frame clones and drops some. Counted here are some 190,000 clones, around four fifths occurring once; the ten biggest clones make up about 5.1%. The receptor comes from a woman aged 70-85 years with active or convalescent COVID-19. Material for sequencing was peripheral blood. This chain joins TRBV27 and TRBJ1-1; 7 bases map to TRBD1. CDR3 sequence reads: CASTTGEGYTEAFF. The CDR3 nucleotides read TGTGCCAGCACCACAGGGGAAGGTTACACTGAAGCTTTCTTT.